This T cell receptor (beta chain) was found in a study of Ad26.COV2.S vaccination and SARS-CoV-2 variants. Study-wide results and caveats: Non-spike TCR breadth did not differ much between vaccine and placebo recipients. Vaccine recipients showed a spike-specific TCR breadth that was higher than in placebo recipients. Total T cell responses were possibly underestimated by TCR breadth and depth analyses.

Repertoires were generated with immunoSEQ multiplex PCR, while TCRdb's copy carries only in-frame clones and drops some. Counted here are some 350,000 clones, around 90% occurring once; the ten biggest clones make up 3% to 5%. Regarding this clone: Antigen unknown. Other DNA sequences in this sample translate to the same CDR3.

V lost 0 bases, J lost 7 bases, and 6 bases lay in between. This CDR3 is 12 amino acids long. Per the germline V gene, CDR1 is MNHEY and CDR2 is SVGAGI. This clonotype was sampled from a human donor who had recovered from COVID-19. Sequencing used peripheral blood, obtained after recovery from COVID-19. The chain employs TRBV6-5 and TRBJ1-1; D ambiguous. CDR3: CASSYSTGEAFF. In DNA, the CDR3 is TGTGCCAGCAGTTACTCGACCGGTGAAGCTTTCTTT.